Listed here is a single TCR beta chain. The antigen is undetermined. This entry comes from a study of cytomegalovirus exposure and HLA in healthy donors. Background on the study: When about 400 donors were genotyped, 80% to 90% of them were found to fall in the Caucasian-associated ancestry cluster. Study-level findings and limits: In vitro work confirmed that three CMV-associated chains recognize CMV antigens. A later analysis showed that HLA-associated TCR beta chains had undergone more clonal expansion than equally common others. Further analysis was carried out later, and it showed several of the most significant clusters appearing linked to common viral pathogens.

PCR used 60 Vbeta primers and 13 Jbeta primers. Assay: immunoSEQ multiplex PCR; the TCRdb copy retains only in-frame clones and omits some. The data contain fewer than 250,000 clones, about 88% of them singletons. Trimming stripped 5 bases from V and 8 bases from J, with 18 bases between. This CDR3 is 14 amino acids long. Germline V CDR1 and CDR2: MNHNS, SASEGT. The V gene is TRBV6-1, the J gene TRBJ1-2; D is uncertain. The material sequenced was PBMCs. This sequence originates from a woman between 18 and 29 years old in good health and CMV-seronegative. The CDR3: CASSLGGPMSGYTF. DNA of the CDR3: TGTGCCAGCAGTCTAGGAGGGCCGATGTCAGGCTACACCTTC.